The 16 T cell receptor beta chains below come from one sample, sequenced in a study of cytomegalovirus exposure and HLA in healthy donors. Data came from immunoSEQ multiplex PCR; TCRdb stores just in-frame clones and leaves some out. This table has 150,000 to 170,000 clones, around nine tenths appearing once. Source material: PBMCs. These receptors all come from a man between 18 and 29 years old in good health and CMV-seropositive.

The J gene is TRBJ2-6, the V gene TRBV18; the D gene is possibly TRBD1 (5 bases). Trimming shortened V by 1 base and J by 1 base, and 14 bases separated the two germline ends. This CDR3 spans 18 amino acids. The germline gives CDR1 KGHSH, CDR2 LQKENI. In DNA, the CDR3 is TGTGCCAGCTCACCACTCGAGACAGACTGGTCTGGGGCCAACGTCCTGACTTTC. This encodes CASSPLETDWSGANVLTF.

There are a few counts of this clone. The CDR3 here is CASSLVWGLATREQYF. The CDR3 DNA reads as TGTGCCAGCAGCTTAGTGTGGGGACTAGCGACCCGCGAGCAGTACTTC. This rearrangement joins TRBV13 to TRBJ2-7; the match to TRBD2 covers 10 bases. J was trimmed by 6 bases and V by 1 base; bases with no gene match: 9. This CDR3 is built from 16 residues. The germline gives CDR1 PRHDT, CDR2 FYEKMQ (reference sequence).

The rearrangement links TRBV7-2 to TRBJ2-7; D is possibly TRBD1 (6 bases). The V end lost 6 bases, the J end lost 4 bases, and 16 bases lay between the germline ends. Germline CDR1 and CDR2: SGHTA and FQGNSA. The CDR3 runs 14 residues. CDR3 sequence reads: CASSSLGHKYEQYF. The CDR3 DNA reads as TGTGCCAGCAGTTCTTTGGGACATAAATACGAGCAGTACTTC. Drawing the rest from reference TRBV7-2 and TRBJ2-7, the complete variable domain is GAGVSQSPSNKVTEKGKDVELRCDPISGHTALYWYRQSLGQGLEFLIYFQGNSAPDKSGLPSDRFSAERTGGSVSTLTIQRTQQEDSAVYLCASSSLGHKYEQYFGPGTRLTVT.

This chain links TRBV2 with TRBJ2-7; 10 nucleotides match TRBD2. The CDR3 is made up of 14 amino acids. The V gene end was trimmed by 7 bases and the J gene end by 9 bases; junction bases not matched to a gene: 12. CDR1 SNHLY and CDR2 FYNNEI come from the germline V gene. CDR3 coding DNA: TGTGCCAGCACCCCTCGGGAACTAGCGGGACCGCAGTACTTC. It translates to CASTPRELAGPQYF.

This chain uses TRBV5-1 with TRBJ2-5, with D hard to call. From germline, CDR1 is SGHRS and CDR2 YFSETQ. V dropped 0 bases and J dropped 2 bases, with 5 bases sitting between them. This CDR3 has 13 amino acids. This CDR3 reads CASSLDQQETQYF. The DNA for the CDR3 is TGCGCCAGCAGCTTGGACCAGCAAGAGACCCAGTACTTC.

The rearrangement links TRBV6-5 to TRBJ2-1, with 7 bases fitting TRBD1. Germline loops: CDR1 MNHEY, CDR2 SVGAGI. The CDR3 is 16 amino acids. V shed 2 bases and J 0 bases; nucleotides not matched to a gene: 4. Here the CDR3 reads CASSYRGQSSYNEQFF. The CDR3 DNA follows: TGTGCCAGCAGTTACAGGGGGCAGAGCTCCTACAATGAGCAGTTCTTC.

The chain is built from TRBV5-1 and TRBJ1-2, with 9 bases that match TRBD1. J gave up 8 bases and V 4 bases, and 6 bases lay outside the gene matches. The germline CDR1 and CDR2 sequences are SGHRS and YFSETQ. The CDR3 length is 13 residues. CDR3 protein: CASSHGQGLGYTF. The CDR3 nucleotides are TGCGCCAGCAGCCACGGACAGGGGCTCGGCTACACCTTC.

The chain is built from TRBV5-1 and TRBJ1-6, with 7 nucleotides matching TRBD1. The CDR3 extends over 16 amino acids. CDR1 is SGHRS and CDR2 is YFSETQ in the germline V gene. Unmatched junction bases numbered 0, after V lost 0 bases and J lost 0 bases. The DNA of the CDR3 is TGCGCCAGCAGCTTGGGGACAGGCTCCTATAATTCACCCCTCCACTTT. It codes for CASSLGTGSYNSPLHF.

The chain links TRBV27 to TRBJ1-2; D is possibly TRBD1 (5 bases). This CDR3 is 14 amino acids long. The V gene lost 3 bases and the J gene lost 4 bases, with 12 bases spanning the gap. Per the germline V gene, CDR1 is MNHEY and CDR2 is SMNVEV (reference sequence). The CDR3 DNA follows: TGTGCCAGCAGTTTGCTAGGGGTGAGCTATGGCTACACCTTC. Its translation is CASSLLGVSYGYTF.

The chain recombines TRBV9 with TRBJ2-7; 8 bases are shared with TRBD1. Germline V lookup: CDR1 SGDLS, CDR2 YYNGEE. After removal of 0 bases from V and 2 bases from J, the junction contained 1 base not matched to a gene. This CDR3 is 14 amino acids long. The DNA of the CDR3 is TGTGCCAGCAGCGTAGGGACAGGGCCCTACGAGCAGTACTTC. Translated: CASSVGTGPYEQYF.

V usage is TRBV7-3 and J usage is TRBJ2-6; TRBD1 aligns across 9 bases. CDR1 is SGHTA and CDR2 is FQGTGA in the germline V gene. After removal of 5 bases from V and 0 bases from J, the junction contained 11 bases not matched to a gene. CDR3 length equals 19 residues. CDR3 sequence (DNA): TGTGCCAGCAGCCAAGCACAGGGGGCGGGTTCCTCTGGGGCCAACGTCCTGACTTTC. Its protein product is CASSQAQGAGSSGANVLTF.

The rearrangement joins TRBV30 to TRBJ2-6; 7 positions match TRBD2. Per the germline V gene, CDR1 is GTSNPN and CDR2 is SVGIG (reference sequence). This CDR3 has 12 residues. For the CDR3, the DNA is TGTGCGGCGGGGGCTGGGGCCAACGTCCTGACTTTC. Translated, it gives CAAGAGANVLTF.

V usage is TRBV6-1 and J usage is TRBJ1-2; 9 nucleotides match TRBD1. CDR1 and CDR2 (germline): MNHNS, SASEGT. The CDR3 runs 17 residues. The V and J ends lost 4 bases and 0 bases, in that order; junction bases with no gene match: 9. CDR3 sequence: CASSAGQGRNANYGYTF. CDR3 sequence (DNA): TGTGCCAGCAGTGCCGGACAGGGGCGAAATGCTAACTATGGCTACACCTTC.

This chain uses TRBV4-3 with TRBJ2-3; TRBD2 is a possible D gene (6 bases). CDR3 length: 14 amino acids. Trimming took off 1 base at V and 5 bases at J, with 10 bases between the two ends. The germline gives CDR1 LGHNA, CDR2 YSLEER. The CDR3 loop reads CASSQGVGGDTQYF. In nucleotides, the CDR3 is TGCGCCAGCAGCCAAGGGGTGGGGGGAGATACGCAGTATTTT.

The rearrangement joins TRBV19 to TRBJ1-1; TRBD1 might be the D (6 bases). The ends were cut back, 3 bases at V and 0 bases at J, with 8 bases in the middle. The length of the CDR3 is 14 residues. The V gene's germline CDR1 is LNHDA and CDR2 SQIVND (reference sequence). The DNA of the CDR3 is TGTGCCAGTAGTATGGACAGTATGAACACTGAAGCTTTCTTT. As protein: CASSMDSMNTEAFF.

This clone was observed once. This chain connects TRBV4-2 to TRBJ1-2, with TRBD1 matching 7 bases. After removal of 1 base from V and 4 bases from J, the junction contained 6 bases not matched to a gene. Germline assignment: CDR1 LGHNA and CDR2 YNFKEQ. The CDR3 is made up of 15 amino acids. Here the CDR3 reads CASSQVGQDVYGYTF. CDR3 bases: TGTGCCAGCAGCCAAGTAGGACAGGACGTCTATGGCTACACCTTC.